This entry lists 24 T cell receptor beta chains sequenced from one sample in a study of T cells in Graves' hyperthyroidism and ophthalmopathy. Amplified TCR beta CDR3 regions came from RNA transcripts. The primer set for the first-round RT-PCR of the TCR CDR3 was HTBI. TCRdb reanalysed the multiplex PCR reads using MiXCR and keeps one entry per CDR3 protein. The table lists about 360,000 distinct CDR3 sequences, under 15% of them singletons. Material: blood. Receptors originate from a woman aged 18-29 years with Graves' hyperthyroidism.

The CDR3 spells CASRPTGFPTNEKLFF. Written as DNA, the CDR3 is TGTGCCAGCAGGCCGACAGGGTTCCCAACTAATGAAAAACTGTTTTTT. This chain connects TRBV27 to TRBJ1-4; 7 bases align to TRBD1. The CDR3 extends over 16 amino acids. Germline lookup yields CDR1 MNHEY and CDR2 SMNVEV (reference sequence). V shed 6 bases, J shed 0 bases, and the junction held 7 bases outside the gene matches.

This clonotype was seen at least ten times. The chain recombines TRBV5-1 with TRBJ2-3; D unclear. The V and J ends lost 0 bases and 4 bases respectively, with 12 bases between them. Germline V gives CDR1 SGHRS, CDR2 YFSETQ. This CDR3 comprises 15 residues. The CDR3 bases are TGCGCCAGCAGCTTGGTTAAGGGTGGGTCAGATACGCAGTATTTT. It yields the protein CASSLVKGGSDTQYF.

The chain carries TRBV4-3 and TRBJ1-2, with D uncertain. Germline V gives CDR1 LGHNA, CDR2 YSLEER. The CDR3 sequence is 16 residues long. Trimming removed 0 bases from V and 8 bases from J, with 19 bases in between. Here the CDR3 DNA reads TGCGCCAGCAGCCAAGATCTGTTCGGTATCCCATTCGGCTACACCTTC. This translates into CASSQDLFGIPFGYTF.

This clonotype was picked up many times. J is TRBJ2-7 and V is TRBV20-1, with 9 bases aligning to TRBD2. The germline V gene has CDR1 DFQATT and CDR2 SNEGSKA (reference sequence). The CDR3 length is 14 residues. Trimming at V came to 5 bases and at J to 7 bases, leaving 12 bases not matched to a gene. CDR3 in amino acids: CSARQTSGLREQYF. CDR3 nucleotide sequence: TGCAGTGCTCGGCAGACTAGCGGACTACGGGAGCAGTACTTC.

This clonotype occurred many times. The gene calls are TRBV28 and TRBJ2-5, with a possible D match to TRBD2 (6 bases). The V gene's germline CDR1 is MDHEN and CDR2 SYDVKM. Trimming stripped 2 bases from V and 1 base from J, with 8 bases between. This CDR3 is built from 14 residues. DNA of the CDR3: TGTGCCAGCAGTTTACTGGGGGGCCAAGAGACCCAGTACTTC. It translates to CASSLLGGQETQYF.

V gene TRBV4-1 combines with J gene TRBJ1-1; no clear D gene. Trimming cost V 1 base and J 1 base, with 13 bases left between them. Per germline, CDR1 MGHRA and CDR2 YSYEKL. This CDR3 has 16 amino acids. The chain's CDR3 is CASSQGFPGQNTEAFF. DNA of the CDR3: TGCGCCAGCAGCCAAGGGTTTCCCGGGCAGAACACTGAAGCTTTCTTT.

This rearrangement joins TRBV10-3 to TRBJ1-2; TRBD1 is a possible D gene (5 bases). V was trimmed by 10 bases and J by 4 bases, leaving 10 bases between them. Per the germline V gene, CDR1 is ENHRY and CDR2 is SYGVKD. The length of the CDR3 is 11 residues. CDR3 residues: CATGHTYGYTF. DNA for the CDR3: TGTGCCACCGGACATACCTATGGCTACACCTTC.

This clonotype was seen repeatedly, ten times or more. The chain uses TRBV4-3 and TRBJ1-5; D is possibly TRBD1 (5 bases). The length of the CDR3 is 18 residues. Germline CDR1 and CDR2: LGHNA and YSLEER. Trimming cost V 0 bases and J 0 bases, with 15 bases left between them. The CDR3 nucleotides read TGCGCCAGCAGCCAAGACAGGGCCCAGGTGACTAGCAATCAGCCCCAGCATTTT. This gives the protein CASSQDRAQVTSNQPQHF.

This clonotype has more than one count but fewer than ten. The chain is built from TRBV4-3 and TRBJ1-1; D is uncertain. From germline, CDR1 is LGHNA and CDR2 YSLEER. This CDR3 region has 14 residues. Trimming took 1 base from V and 0 from J, leaving 6 bases between them. The CDR3 region has the DNA TGCGCCAGCAGCCAAGCCGGCATGAACACTGAAGCTTTCTTT. Its translation: CASSQAGMNTEAFF.

This clonotype was detected a few times. This chain links TRBV24-1 with TRBJ2-1, with D possibly TRBD1 on 6 matching bases. Per the germline V gene, CDR1 is KGHDR and CDR2 is SFDVKD. The CDR3 is 14 residues long. With 3 bases removed from V and 5 bases from J, the gap between germline ends came to 10 bases. The CDR3 sequence: CATSDQGQHNEQFF. Written as DNA, the CDR3 is TGTGCCACCAGTGATCAAGGACAGCACAATGAGCAGTTCTTC.

The sample holds many counts of this clonotype. The chain carries TRBV10-3 and TRBJ1-1; D uncertain. Germline CDR1 and CDR2: ENHRY and SYGVKD. V lost 4 bases to trimming and J lost 1 base, with 10 bases between them. This CDR3 has 14 residues. In DNA, the CDR3 is TGTGCCATCAGTGGGTCGACACGGAACACTGAAGCTTTCTTT. This translates into CAISGSTRNTEAFF.

This clonotype has only a few counts. J is TRBJ2-7 and V is TRBV5-1; 11 bases are a match to TRBD2. J lost 1 base, V lost 4 bases, and 7 bases had no gene match. The CDR3 covers 16 residues. Germline V CDR1 and CDR2: SGHRS, YFSETQ. DNA of the CDR3: TGCGCCAGCAGCCCCTTTGGACTAGCGGGTTCCTACGAGCAGTACTTC. Protein sequence: CASSPFGLAGSYEQYF.

At least ten counts were recorded for this clonotype. In DNA form, the CDR3 reads TGTGCCAGCAACCGAAACAATTGGGACACTGAAGCTTTCTTT. Encoded protein: CASNRNNWDTEAFF. This chain links TRBV2 with TRBJ1-1; D unclear. CDR1 is SNHLY, CDR2 FYNNEI, per germline. The CDR3 loop spans 14 amino acids. V was trimmed by 7 bases and J by 3 bases, leaving 15 bases between them.

Turning to this clonotype: A much larger clone differs by one base, so this may be a read error. The chain combines TRBV7-9 with TRBJ2-2; 11 positions agree with TRBD2. CDR1 SEHNR and CDR2 FQNEAQ come from the germline V gene (reference sequence). The CDR3 spans 19 residues. The trim removed 6 bases at V and 4 bases at J, leaving 16 bases unmatched. The CDR3 DNA follows: TGTGCCAGCAGTCCCCCGGGACTAGCGGAAGCATTGGGCACCGGGGAGCTGTTTTTT. Translating it yields CASSPPGLAEALGTGELFF.

This clonotype came up many times. The chain uses TRBV10-3 and TRBJ2-5; TRBD2 aligns across 13 bases. V shed 6 bases and J 5 bases; nucleotides not matched to a gene: 21. Germline CDR1 and CDR2: ENHRY and SYGVKD. The CDR3 is 20 residues long. The CDR3 DNA is TGTGCCATCAGCGTTGGGGGGACTAGCGGGGCAACGACCCCCCAGGAGACCCAGTACTTC. The encoded protein is CAISVGGTSGATTPQETQYF.

This clonotype was seen repeatedly, ten times or more. The rearrangement links TRBV7-9 to TRBJ1-1; the D is unclear. The CDR3 has 14 amino acids. Germline V lookup: CDR1 SEHNR, CDR2 FQNEAQ (reference sequence). Trimming took 1 base from V and 1 from J, leaving 7 bases between them. The CDR3 bases are TGTGCCAGCAGCTTAGGATTCGCGAACACTGAAGCTTTCTTT. Protein product: CASSLGFANTEAFF.

V and J are TRBV18 and TRBJ2-3; D remains unclear. This CDR3 is built from 13 residues. The V end lost 2 bases, the J end lost 8 bases, and 11 bases lay between the germline ends. The germline CDR1 and CDR2 sequences are KGHSH and LQKENI. The DNA of the CDR3 is TGTGCCAGCTCACCATTTGGGGATGCTACGCAGTATTTT. Translated, it gives CASSPFGDATQYF.

Many counts were recorded for this clonotype. This sequence joins TRBV12-3 or TRBV12-4 and TRBJ1-4, with D uncertain. V was shortened by 7 bases and J by 3 bases, with 18 bases between the two germline ends. The CDR3 extends over 16 amino acids. The CDR3, as DNA: TGTGCCAGCACCCCACGCCGAGACGGATCTAATGAAAAACTGTTTTTT. Translated: CASTPRRDGSNEKLFF.

This clonotype was observed many times. This chain's CDR3 is CASSEGLVVETQYF. CDR3 nucleotide sequence: TGTGCCAGCAGTGAAGGCCTAGTAGTAGAGACCCAGTACTTC. The chain employs TRBV2 and TRBJ2-5; D gene uncertain. Trimming left V 1 base short and J 4 bases short, with 10 bases between. The V gene's germline CDR1 is SNHLY and CDR2 FYNNEI. This CDR3 region has 14 residues.

Many counts were recorded for this clonotype. V usage is TRBV10-3 and J usage is TRBJ1-2, with D possibly matching TRBD1 (5 bases). Germline V lookup: CDR1 ENHRY, CDR2 SYGVKD. V was shortened by 5 bases and J by 6 bases, with 13 bases between the two germline ends. The CDR3 sequence is 13 residues long. DNA of the CDR3: TGTGCCATCAGTTCAGGGTCGAGGGATGGCTACACCTTC. Protein: CAISSGSRDGYTF.

This clonotype was recorded at least ten times. The chain carries TRBV28 and TRBJ1-5; no reliable D call. This CDR3 has 12 amino acids. In germline, CDR1 is MDHEN, CDR2 SYDVKM. V lost 7 bases and J lost 4, with 8 bases in between. CDR3 sequence: CASTLGNQPQHF. CDR3 sequence (DNA): TGTGCCAGCACCCTCGGTAATCAGCCCCAGCATTTT.

The table lists this clonotype with many counts. The chain employs TRBV9 and TRBJ1-2; D might be TRBD1 (5 bases). V was pared by 7 bases and J by 1 base, with 17 bases between. This CDR3 has 15 amino acids. Germline V gene sequence: CDR1 SGDLS, CDR2 YYNGEE. CDR3 bases: TGTGCCAGCCAGGGCTGGGACGACAATAACTATGGCTACACCTTC. Its protein product is CASQGWDDNNYGYTF.

The chain recombines TRBV11-2 with TRBJ1-5, with 8 bases matching TRBD1. Germline assignment: CDR1 SGHAT and CDR2 FQNNGV. The CDR3 spans 14 residues. J lost 6 bases, V lost 5 bases, and 6 bases had no gene match. CDR3 in DNA: TGTGCCAGCAGCGAACAGGGGGTCGGTCAGCCCCAGCATTTT. Protein sequence: CASSEQGVGQPQHF.

V gene TRBV27 combines with J gene TRBJ1-1; 7 nucleotides align to TRBD1. The CDR3 consists of 15 residues. Germline CDR1 reads MNHEY; CDR2 reads SMNVEV (reference sequence). The ends lost 6 bases at V and 3 bases at J; junction bases unmatched: 10. CDR3 in amino acids: CASSKPGGKDTEAFF. As DNA, the CDR3 is TGTGCCAGCAGCAAGCCAGGGGGTAAGGACACTGAAGCTTTCTTT.